Below, 17 T cell receptor beta chains from the same sample are listed, as sequenced in a study of blood T cell repertoires in COVID-19. Repertoires were generated with immunoSEQ multiplex PCR, while TCRdb's copy carries only in-frame clones and drops some. The table has roughly 330,000 clones, about 89% seen once. Sequencing was done on a sample of PBMCs or T cells enriched from blood (not recorded which). These receptors were collected from a woman aged 25-40 years who had recovered from COVID-19.

J is TRBJ1-6 and V is TRBV5-5; D gene uncertain. CDR1 and CDR2 from the germline V gene are SGHKS and YYEKEE (reference sequence). The CDR3 runs to 12 residues. Trimming removed 4 bases at V and 8 bases at J, with 7 bases between. As DNA, the CDR3 is TGTGCCAGCAGCGCGAGAGATTCACCCCTCCACTTT. It codes for CASSARDSPLHF. Supplemented by reference TRBV5-5 and TRBJ1-6, the full variable domain reads DAGVTQSPTHLIKTRGQQVTLRCSPISGHKSVSWYQQVLGQGPQFIFQYYEKEERGRGNFPDRFSARQFPNYSSELNVNALLLGDSALYLCASSARDSPLHFGNGTRLTVT.

V gene TRBV6-6 combines with J gene TRBJ2-1, with no clear D. The CDR3 is made up of 13 amino acids. V gave up 7 bases and J gave up 4 bases, with 11 bases separating them. The germline CDR1 and CDR2 sequences are MNHNY and SVGAGI (reference sequence). In nucleotides, the CDR3 is TGTGCCAGCACGCCGGAGATATACAATGAGCAGTTCTTC. Amino acid sequence: CASTPEIYNEQFF.

This rearrangement joins TRBV7-2 to TRBJ2-5; 10 bases line up with TRBD2. This CDR3 is built from 14 residues. Losses at the gene ends were 6 bases for V and 1 base for J; bases not matched to a gene: 2. The germline gives CDR1 SGHTA, CDR2 FQGNSA. The CDR3 loop is CASRLAGTQETQYF. CDR3 bases: TGTGCCAGCAGACTAGCGGGGACCCAAGAGACCCAGTACTTC.

The chain joins TRBV13 to TRBJ1-1; the D gene is possibly TRBD1 (5 bases). Between the trimmed V and J ends, which lost 5 bases and 5 bases, there was a span of 24 bases. Germline CDR1 and CDR2: PRHDT and FYEKMQ (reference sequence). This CDR3 is built from 17 residues. The CDR3: CASSPWGGSEGSTEAFF. The DNA of the CDR3 is TGTGCCAGCAGCCCTTGGGGGGGGAGCGAGGGGAGTACTGAAGCTTTCTTT.

The chain links TRBV25-1 to TRBJ2-7; D might be TRBD1 (6 bases). The CDR3 extends over 15 amino acids. Germline V gives CDR1 MGHDK, CDR2 SYGVNS. The V and J ends lost 4 bases and 3 bases respectively, with 16 bases between them. The DNA for the CDR3 is TGTGCCAGCAGTGGGCCCGACAGGATCGGCTACGAGCAGTACTTC. This codes for CASSGPDRIGYEQYF.

The rearrangement uses TRBV2 and TRBJ2-4; a possible D gene is TRBD2 (7 bases). V was shortened by 6 bases and J by 5 bases, with 17 bases between the two germline ends. The CDR3 consists of 15 residues. The germline gives CDR1 SNHLY, CDR2 FYNNEI. This chain's CDR3 is CASSLIRGGQNIQYF. The CDR3 bases are TGTGCCAGCAGCCTAATCCGCGGGGGCCAAAACATTCAGTACTTC.

The genes are TRBV5-4 and TRBJ1-3; unclear D gene. Germline CDR1 SGHNT, CDR2 YYREEE (reference sequence). The V gene lost 2 bases and the J gene lost 0 bases, with 15 bases spanning the gap. There are 17 residues in the CDR3. The CDR3 spells CASSLEGTMSSGNTIYF. DNA for the CDR3: TGTGCCAGCAGCTTAGAGGGAACGATGAGCTCTGGAAACACCATATATTTT.

This rearrangement joins TRBV3-1 (or the pseudogene TRBV3-2) to TRBJ2-7, with 10 bases lining up with TRBD1. The V and J ends lost 1 base and 2 bases, in that order; junction bases with no gene match: 11. This CDR3 is 18 amino acids long. CDR1 and CDR2 from the germline V gene are LGHDT and YNNKEL (reference sequence). CDR3 region: CASSQGVGGGTGAYEQYF. For the CDR3, the DNA is TGTGCCAGCAGCCAAGGTGTCGGCGGCGGGACAGGGGCCTACGAGCAGTACTTC.

The chain is built from TRBV5-6 and TRBJ1-2, with 8 bases lining up with TRBD1. J gave up 6 bases and V 3 bases, and 4 bases lay outside the gene matches. In germline, CDR1 is SGHDT, CDR2 YYEEEE. The CDR3 spans 13 residues. The DNA of the CDR3 is TGTGCCAGCAGCTCGGACAGGGACGATGGCTACACCTTC. Residues: CASSSDRDDGYTF.

The chain is built from TRBV7-3 and TRBJ1-2; D may be TRBD1 (6 bases). Germline V gene data show CDR1 as SGHTA and CDR2 as FQGTGA. This CDR3 contains 13 residues. V lost 0 bases and J lost 6, with 8 bases in between. In DNA form, the CDR3 reads TGTGCCAGCAGCTTAACACAGGGAAATGGCTACACCTTC. Its protein product is CASSLTQGNGYTF.

This clone was detected only a few times. The rearrangement links TRBV2 to TRBJ2-1; 12 nucleotides match TRBD2. Germline assignment: CDR1 SNHLY and CDR2 FYNNEI. CDR3 length equals 13 residues. V gave up 9 bases and J gave up 6 bases; unmatched junction bases: 3. CDR3 sequence reads: CASGLAGLNEQFF. The CDR3 nucleotides are TGTGCCAGTGGACTAGCGGGGCTCAATGAGCAGTTCTTC.

The gene calls are TRBV7-2 and TRBJ1-1; 8 bases are a match to TRBD1. J lost 10 bases, V lost 3 bases, and 7 bases had no gene match. The CDR3 loop spans 13 amino acids. Germline CDR1 is SGHTA and CDR2 is FQGNSA. As DNA, the CDR3 is TGTGCCAGCAGCTTCGGACAGGGTGACGGAGCTTTCTTT. Translating it yields CASSFGQGDGAFF.

This clone was seen a few times. V gene TRBV5-1 combines with J gene TRBJ1-2, with 12 bases that match TRBD1. The CDR3 is made up of 19 amino acids. Germline assignment: CDR1 SGHRS and CDR2 YFSETQ. The ends lost 2 bases at V and 7 bases at J; junction bases unmatched: 18. CDR3 nucleotides: TGCGCCAGCAGCTTTTTGCCGGGACAGGGGGCCGCCGGAGGAGGTGGCTACACCTTC. Translated: CASSFLPGQGAAGGGGYTF. The full variable domain, its missing parts supplied by reference TRBV5-1 and TRBJ1-2, is KAGVTQTPRYLIKTRGQQVTLSCSPISGHRSVSWYQQTPGQGLQFLFEYFSETQRNKGNFPGRFSGRQFSNSRSEMNVSTLELGDSALYLCASSFLPGQGAAGGGGYTFGSGTRLTVV.

V gene TRBV29-1 combines with J gene TRBJ1-1; 7 bases fit TRBD1. The germline gives CDR1 SQVTM, CDR2 ANQGSEA. V lost 6 bases, J lost 5 bases, and 15 bases stayed unmatched. This CDR3 is built from 15 residues. This chain's CDR3 is CSVETWTGENTEAFF. CDR3 nucleotides: TGCAGCGTCGAGACCTGGACAGGAGAGAATACTGAAGCTTTCTTT.

The chain couples TRBV4-1 to TRBJ2-3; 8 nucleotides agree with TRBD2. Germline loops: CDR1 MGHRA, CDR2 YSYEKL. The junction had 7 bases not matched to a gene; V was cut back by 1 base and J by 1 base. This CDR3 spans 17 amino acids. Here the CDR3 reads CASSQVGRGDGTDTQYF. CDR3 nucleotides: TGCGCCAGCAGCCAAGTGGGGCGGGGGGATGGCACAGATACGCAGTATTTT.

The chain employs TRBV27 and TRBJ1-5; 7 bases are a match to TRBD1. The CDR3 extends over 16 amino acids. The V segment lost 3 bases and the J segment 9 bases; nucleotides outside the gene matches: 14. The germline V gene has CDR1 MNHEY and CDR2 SMNVEV (reference sequence). The CDR3 loop is CASSFRSLTGALPQHF. CDR3 bases: TGTGCCAGCAGTTTCCGGTCGTTAACAGGGGCCCTGCCCCAGCATTTT.

V and J are TRBV3-1 (or the pseudogene TRBV3-2) and TRBJ2-1; D is perhaps TRBD1 (5 bases). Trimming stripped 0 bases from V and 14 bases from J, with 20 bases between. This CDR3 spans 15 amino acids. The germline V gene encodes CDR1 LGHDT and CDR2 YNNKEL (reference sequence). The CDR3: CASSQDATGASWEFF. CDR3 DNA: TGTGCCAGCAGCCAAGATGCCACTGGGGCATCTTGGGAGTTCTTC.